This T cell receptor beta chain was sequenced in a study of Ad26.COV2.S vaccination and SARS-CoV-2 variants (dated by TCRdb to 2020 to 2023). In the study overall: Donors in the vaccine arm were drawn from COV1001, a multicentre, randomized, double-blind, placebo-controlled phase I-IIa trial testing Ad26.COV2.S in healthy adults. TCRbeta repertoire sequencing was used to assess the specificity and breadth of SARS-CoV-2-reactive T cell receptors after Ad26.COV2.S vaccination. Trial participants were randomized into five groups of five, in which low-dose or high-dose Ad26.COV2.S was given once or twice, or placebo was given on both occasions. Ad26.COV2.S was administered intramuscularly at a dose of 5x10^10 or 1x10^11 viral particles, either as one shot or as two shots given 56 days apart. The TCR-sequenced set comprised approximately 30 samples: around 20 Ad26.COV2.S vaccine recipients, 5 placebo recipients and 8 SARS-CoV-2 convalescent individuals. Throughout the experiments and outcome assessment, investigators stayed blinded to trial group allocation. General findings and caveats noted by the study authors: The authors noted that total T cell responses may have been underestimated by the TCR breadth and depth analyses. Vaccine and placebo recipients had comparable non-spike TCR breadth, which fits with the vaccine containing only spike. After vaccination, substantial breadth of spike-specific CD8+ and CD4+ T cell responses was reported. Higher spike-specific TCR breadth was observed in Ad26.COV2.S recipients than in placebo recipients (P = 0.0014). The study was not powered to compare responses between vaccine doses or regimens.

The sample's treatment or condition label, decoded: around 19 received Ad26.COV2.S at low or high dose, single or two shots; a few received placebo; per-sample allocation not given. For vaccine and placebo recipients, repertoires were sequenced using samples collected on day 63 after the first injection. In Cohort 1b, about 27 adults aged 18-55 years were enrolled at a single site in Boston, USA, between 29 July and 7 August 2020. Ad26.COV2.S was a replication-incompetent adenovirus type 26 vector that expressed a prefusion-stabilized SARS-CoV-2 spike protein derived from the original Wuhan strain. TCRbeta CDR3 regions were sequenced with the immunoSEQ Assay. After extraction, genomic DNA underwent amplification by bias-controlled multiplex PCR, followed by high-throughput sequencing. From the authors' description of their analysis: To quantify the absolute abundance of each unique TCRbeta CDR3 region, sequences were collapsed and filtered. Usable DNA was measured by amplifying reference genes present in all nucleated cells, and TCRbeta template counts were normalized to that usable DNA to estimate T cell fraction. Repertoire TCRs were annotated as SARS-CoV-2-specific when V gene, CDR3 amino acid sequence and J gene were exactly matched to a known reactive TCR set. MIRA supplied the reference SARS-CoV-2 TCR set, which was filtered for enrichment in COVID-19-positive ImmuneCODE repertoires so that public or cross-reactive TCRs were removed. Using the MIRA antigens, annotated TCRs were further analysed by specific ORF or by position within an ORF. Breadth was defined as annotated unique rearrangements over total unique productive rearrangements; depth was the summed frequency of those rearrangements. TCR breadth was compared between groups using two-sided Wilcoxon rank-sum tests. The immuneACCESS repertoire file appears here via TCRdb, limited to in-frame rearrangements. These files lack a portion of the clones; in checked studies, under half of the deficit traces to unresolved V genes, and the cause of the others is not known. V and J calls and clone size come straight from that table; D and trimming were deduced from the DNA. The sample table lists roughly 410,000 clones, under 90% of them with a count of one. Clones ranked in the top ten supply roughly 7.4% of the sample.

A remark on this clone: Its recognized antigen is unknown. The input lacks base qualities; no much larger clone sits a single base away.

CDR1 and CDR2 are drawn from the germline V gene: SGDLS, YYNGEE. The germline ends are 6 bases apart after V is trimmed by 0 bases and J by 3 bases. The cysteine opens and the phenylalanine closes a CDR3 of 13 amino acids. Only the CDR3 portion is preserved as DNA: 39 bases, with reading frame beginning at the first base. This TCR came from a person aged 18-65 years who received the Ad26.COV2.S COVID-19 vaccine or a placebo. The sample was peripheral blood, taken in a trial of Ad26.COV2.S vaccine versus placebo. The sequence is built from TRBV9 and TRBJ1-2; the best D guess is TRBD1, with 5 bases matching. Here is the DNA: TGTGCCAGCAGCGTAGAGACAGACTATGGCTACACCTTC. This codes for CASSVETDYGYTF.